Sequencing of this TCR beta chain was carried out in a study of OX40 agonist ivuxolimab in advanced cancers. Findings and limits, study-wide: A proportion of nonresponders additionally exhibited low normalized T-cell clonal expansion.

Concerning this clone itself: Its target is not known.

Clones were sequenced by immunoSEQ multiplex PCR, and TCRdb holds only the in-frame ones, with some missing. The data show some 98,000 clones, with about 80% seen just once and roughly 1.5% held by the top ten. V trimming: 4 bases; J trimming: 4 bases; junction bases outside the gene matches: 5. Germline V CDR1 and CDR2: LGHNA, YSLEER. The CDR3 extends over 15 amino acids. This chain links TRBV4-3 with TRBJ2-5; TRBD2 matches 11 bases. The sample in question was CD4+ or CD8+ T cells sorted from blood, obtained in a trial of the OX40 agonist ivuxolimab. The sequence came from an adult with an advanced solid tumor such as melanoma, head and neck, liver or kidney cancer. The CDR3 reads CASSPLAGGGETQYF. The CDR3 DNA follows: TGCGCCAGCAGCCCTCTAGCGGGGGGAGGAGAGACCCAGTACTTC.